This paragraph reports one T cell receptor (beta chain). No antigen is known for it. The record originates from a study of CD8 T cells in ankylosing spondylitis. Study results and caveats: Matched synovial fluid from ankylosing spondylitis patients was reported to be enriched for disease-linked clones. Ankylosing spondylitis blood appeared to be characterized by a TCR beta motif of roughly eight highly homologous variants.

TCRdb re-called the 5' RACE reads through MiXCR, storing one row per CDR3 protein. The sample contains fewer than 650,000 distinct CDR3 sequences, roughly 12% of which appear only once. V lost 5 bases to trimming and J lost 2 bases, with 19 bases between them. Germline lookup yields CDR1 MNHEY and CDR2 SMNVEV (reference sequence). This CDR3 has 18 residues. The receptor comes from a male donor with ankylosing spondylitis. Sequencing input: blood, either unsorted or a sorted T cell fraction (not recorded which). The V and J genes are TRBV27 and TRBJ2-6; possibly TRBD1 for D (6 bases). CDR3 sequence reads: CASSKGVVLLAGANVLTF. Here the CDR3 DNA reads TGTGCCAGCAGTAAGGGGGTGGTTCTACTAGCTGGGGCCAACGTCCTGACTTTC.